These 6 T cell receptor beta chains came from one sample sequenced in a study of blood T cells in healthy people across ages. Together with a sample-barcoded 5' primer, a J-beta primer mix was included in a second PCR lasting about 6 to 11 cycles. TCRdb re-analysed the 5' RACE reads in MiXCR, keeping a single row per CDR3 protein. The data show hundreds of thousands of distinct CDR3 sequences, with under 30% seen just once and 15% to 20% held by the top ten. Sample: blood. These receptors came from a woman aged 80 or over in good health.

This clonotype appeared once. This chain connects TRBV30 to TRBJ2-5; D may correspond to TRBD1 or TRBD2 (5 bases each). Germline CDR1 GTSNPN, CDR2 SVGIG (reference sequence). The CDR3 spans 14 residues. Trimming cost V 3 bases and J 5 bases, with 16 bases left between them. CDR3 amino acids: CAWSPGRGRETQYF. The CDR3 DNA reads TGTGCCTGGAGCCCGGGACGGGGAAGGGAGACCCAGTACTTC. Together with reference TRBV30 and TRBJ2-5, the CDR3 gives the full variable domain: SQTIHQWPATLVQPVGSPLSLECTVEGTSNPNLYWYRQAAGRGLQLLFYSVGIGQISSEVPQNLSASRPQDRQFILSSKKLLLSDSGFYLCAWSPGRGRETQYFGPGTRLLVL.

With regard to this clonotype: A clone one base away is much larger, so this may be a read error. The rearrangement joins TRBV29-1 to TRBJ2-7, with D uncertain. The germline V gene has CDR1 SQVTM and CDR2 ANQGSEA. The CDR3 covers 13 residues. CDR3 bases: TGCAGCGTTGAGGCCGAAAGCTCCTACGGGCAGTACTTC. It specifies CSVEAESSYGQYF.

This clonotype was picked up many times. CDR3 in DNA: TGTGCCAGCAGCTTAAGAAGGGATAGGGGCCACGAGCAGTACTTC. Its translation is CASSLRRDRGHEQYF. This rearrangement joins TRBV7-8 to TRBJ2-7; D is perhaps TRBD1 (5 bases). With 2 bases removed from V and 5 bases from J, the gap between germline ends came to 16 bases. This CDR3 is built from 15 residues. The germline CDR1 and CDR2 sequences are SGHVS and FQNEAQ.

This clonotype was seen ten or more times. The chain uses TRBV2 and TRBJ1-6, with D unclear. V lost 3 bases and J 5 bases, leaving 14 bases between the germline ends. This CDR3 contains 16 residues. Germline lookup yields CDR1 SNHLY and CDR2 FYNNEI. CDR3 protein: CASSETLPGDNSPLHF. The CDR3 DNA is TGTGCCAGCAGTGAGACACTCCCCGGGGATAATTCACCCCTCCACTTT.

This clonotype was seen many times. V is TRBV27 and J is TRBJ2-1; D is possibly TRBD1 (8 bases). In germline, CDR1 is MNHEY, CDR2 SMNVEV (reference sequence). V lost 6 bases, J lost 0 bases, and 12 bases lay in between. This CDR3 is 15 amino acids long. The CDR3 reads CASRSGTGSYNEQFF. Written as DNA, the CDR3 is TGTGCCAGCAGAAGCGGGACAGGCTCCTACAATGAGCAGTTCTTC.

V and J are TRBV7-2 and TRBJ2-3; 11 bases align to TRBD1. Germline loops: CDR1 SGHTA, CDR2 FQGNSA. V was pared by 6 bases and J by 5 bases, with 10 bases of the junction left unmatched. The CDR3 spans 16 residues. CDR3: CASSKAGTGGRDTQYF. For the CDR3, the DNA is TGTGCCAGCAGTAAGGCCGGGACAGGGGGTAGAGATACGCAGTATTTT.